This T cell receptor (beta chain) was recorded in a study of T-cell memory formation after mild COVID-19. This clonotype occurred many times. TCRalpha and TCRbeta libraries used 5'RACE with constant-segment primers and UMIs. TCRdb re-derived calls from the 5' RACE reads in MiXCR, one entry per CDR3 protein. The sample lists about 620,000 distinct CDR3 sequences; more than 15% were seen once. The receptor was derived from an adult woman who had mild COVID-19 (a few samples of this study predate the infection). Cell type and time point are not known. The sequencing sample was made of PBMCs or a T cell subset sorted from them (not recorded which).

The CDR3 DNA reads TGCGCCAGCAGCCATGGAGGAAGAACGTCCACCGGGGAGCTGTTTTTT. Amino acids: CASSHGGRTSTGELFF. The gene calls are TRBV4-1 and TRBJ2-2, with a weak D call TRBD2 (5 bases). Germline CDR1 is MGHRA and CDR2 is YSYEKL. The germline V and J ends were trimmed by 3 bases and 4 bases, with 15 bases remaining between them. CDR3 length: 16 amino acids.